One sample yielded the 6 T cell receptor beta chains listed below, sequenced in a study of beta chain features in type 1 diabetes. Reverse transcription of all isolated RNA meant that expressed TCRB transcripts were sequenced. The data were produced by immunoSEQ multiplex PCR, yet TCRdb's version contains in-frame clones alone and is incomplete. This table has hundreds of thousands of clones, less than 15% appearing once. The sequenced sample consisted of central memory CD4+ T cells from blood. The source of these receptors is a man in his thirties or forties in good health.

This clone occurred a few times. V is TRBV9 and J is TRBJ2-3; 9 bases fit TRBD1. CDR1 is SGDLS and CDR2 is YYNGEE in the germline V gene. The CDR3 is 18 residues long. V lost 0 bases to trimming and J lost 4 bases; unmatched junction nucleotides: 12. CDR3 DNA: TGTGCCAGCAGCGTAGGGTCGGGACAGGGTATATTTTCAGATACGCAGTATTTT. Translated, it gives CASSVGSGQGIFSDTQYF. The full variable domain, rest sourced from reference TRBV9 and TRBJ2-3, is DSGVTQTPKHLITATGQRVTLRCSPRSGDLSVYWYQQSLDQGLQFLIQYYNGEERAKGNILERFSAQQFPDLHSELNLSSLELGDSALYFCASSVGSGQGIFSDTQYFGPGTRLTVL.

This clone was detected only a few times. The V gene is TRBV18, the J gene TRBJ2-1; tentative D call: TRBD2 (5 bases). Germline lookup yields CDR1 KGHSH and CDR2 LQKENI. This CDR3 is 12 amino acids long. The ends were cut back, 5 bases at V and 9 bases at J, with 11 bases in the middle. The CDR3 loop is CASSAYRGEQFF. CDR3 coding DNA: TGTGCCAGCTCAGCTTATCGGGGTGAGCAGTTCTTC.

This clone was recorded a few times. The chain carries TRBV30 and TRBJ2-3; the match to TRBD1 covers 11 bases. The CDR3 runs to 15 residues. V was pared by 4 bases and J by 2 bases, with 5 bases of the junction left unmatched. Germline lookup yields CDR1 GTSNPN and CDR2 SVGIG (reference sequence). The CDR3 sequence: CAWTVGQGVTDTQYF. As DNA, the CDR3 is TGTGCCTGGACTGTGGGACAGGGGGTCACAGATACGCAGTATTTT.

The chain uses TRBV12-5 and TRBJ1-5, with TRBD1 identical over 9 bases. The CDR3 covers 12 residues. The trim removed 6 bases at V and 6 bases at J, leaving 0 bases unmatched. The germline gives CDR1 LGHNT, CDR2 FRNRAP. The CDR3 loop reads CASGTGGQPQHF. In DNA form, the CDR3 reads TGTGCTAGTGGGACAGGGGGTCAGCCCCAGCATTTT. The full variable domain, its missing parts supplied by reference TRBV12-5 and TRBJ1-5, is DARVTQTPRHKVTEMGQEVTMRCQPILGHNTVFWYRQTMMQGLELLAYFRNRAPLDDSGMPKDRFSAEMPDATLATLKIQPSEPRDSAVYFCASGTGGQPQHFGDGTRLSIL.

The V and J genes are TRBV5-5 and TRBJ1-1; D might be TRBD1 (6 bases). Germline loops: CDR1 SGHKS, CDR2 YYEKEE (reference sequence). V lost 4 bases, J lost 1 base, and 14 bases lay in between. The CDR3 length is 15 residues. The chain's CDR3 is CASSRTGTSNTEAFF. In DNA, the CDR3 is TGTGCCAGCAGCAGAACCGGGACATCGAACACTGAAGCTTTCTTT.

V and J are TRBV7-9 and TRBJ2-3; D is undetermined. Trimming took 1 base from V and 6 from J, leaving 11 bases between them. Germline V CDR1 and CDR2: SEHNR, FQNEAQ (reference sequence). CDR3 length: 14 residues. CDR3 in DNA: TGTGCCAGCAGCTTAGGGCCGCCGCCGGATACGCAGTATTTT. It encodes CASSLGPPPDTQYF.